Below are 18 T cell receptor beta chains sequenced from a single sample in a study of blood T cell repertoires in COVID-19 (dated by TCRdb to the early 2020s). Library construction relied on the immunoSEQ multiplex PCR assay. Held by TCRdb, this immuneACCESS table contains in-frame sequences only and omits some clones. Under half of the omission traces to an unresolved V gene where checked; the cause of the rest is unknown. The table for this sample lists more than 250,000 clones; around 87% of them were counted only once. 1% of the sample goes to the ten largest clones. Sequencing used peripheral blood. Every receptor here comes from a man over 45 with active or convalescent COVID-19.

The chain has TRBV28 and TRBJ1-5, with D perhaps TRBD1 (5 bases). V was shortened by 11 bases and J by 5 bases, with 16 bases between the two germline ends. CDR3 length: 13 amino acids. CDR1 is MDHEN, CDR2 SYDVKM, per germline. The chain's CDR3 is CALGGPRDQPQHF. CDR3 nucleotide sequence: TGTGCCCTCGGGGGACCGAGGGATCAGCCCCAGCATTTT.

The chain recombines TRBV24-1 with TRBJ1-3, with 9 bases aligning to TRBD1. V dropped 3 bases and J dropped 0; count of bases not matched to a gene: 2. The CDR3 contains 16 residues. From germline, CDR1 is KGHDR and CDR2 SFDVKD. CDR3 region: CATSDPGQGSGNTIYF. The CDR3, as DNA: TGTGCCACCAGTGATCCGGGACAGGGCTCTGGAAACACCATATATTTT.

This chain uses TRBV2 with TRBJ1-4, with 8 nucleotides matching TRBD1. With V trimmed by 2 bases and J by 4 bases, 3 bases remained unmatched. The germline CDR1 and CDR2 sequences are SNHLY and FYNNEI. The CDR3 has 15 amino acids. CDR3 region: CASSEKTGDNEKLFF. As DNA, the CDR3 is TGTGCCAGCAGTGAAAAGACAGGGGATAATGAAAAACTGTTTTTT.

The V and J genes are TRBV6-6 and TRBJ2-4; a possible D gene is TRBD2 (5 bases). Germline V gives CDR1 MNHNY, CDR2 SVGAGI (reference sequence). Trimming stripped 6 bases from V and 13 bases from J, with 13 bases between. The CDR3 totals 11 residues. The CDR3 coding sequence is TGTGCCAGCAGCCTCGGAGAGGGCCAGTACTTC. Translating it yields CASSLGEGQYF.

V is TRBV28 and J is TRBJ1-2; D not certain. The V end lost 5 bases, the J end lost 6 bases, and 10 bases lay between the germline ends. The CDR3 sequence is 12 residues long. CDR1 and CDR2 from the germline V gene are MDHEN and SYDVKM. The CDR3 DNA reads TGTGCCAGCAGTCTCCTGGGAGATGGCTACACCTTC. This gives the protein CASSLLGDGYTF.

The chain carries TRBV7-2 and TRBJ1-1; 9 bases are shared with TRBD1. The CDR3 sequence is 13 residues long. Germline-derived CDR1 and CDR2 are SGHTA and FQGNSA. Trimming at V came to 5 bases and at J to 6 bases, leaving 4 bases not matched to a gene. The chain's CDR3 is CASSLQGASEAFF. CDR3 sequence (DNA): TGTGCCAGCAGCCTACAGGGGGCGTCTGAAGCTTTCTTT.

V is TRBV23-1 and J is TRBJ1-3; D is perhaps TRBD1 (5 bases). TRBV23-1 is an ORF, and what it does is uncertain. The V gene lost 2 bases and the J gene lost 6 bases, with 23 bases spanning the gap. The CDR3 has 18 residues. CDR3 bases: TGCGCCAGCAGTCAAGGTGAAGACGGGGGAGGGGAGAAAAACACCATATATTTT. The encoded protein is CASSQGEDGGGEKNTIYF.

This sequence joins TRBV10-3 and TRBJ2-7; a possible D gene is TRBD1 (5 bases). This CDR3 contains 12 residues. Trimming removed 4 bases from V and 6 bases from J, with 10 bases in between. CDR1 is ENHRY and CDR2 is SYGVKD in the germline V gene. The CDR3 sequence: CAISVPGFEQYF. CDR3 DNA: TGTGCCATCAGTGTGCCAGGGTTCGAGCAGTACTTC.

V gene TRBV6-5 combines with J gene TRBJ2-3; D unresolved. CDR1 is MNHEY, CDR2 SVGAGI, per germline. The CDR3 is made up of 14 amino acids. Between the trimmed V and J ends, which lost 0 bases and 0 bases, there was a span of 4 bases. CDR3 in DNA: TGTGCCAGCAGTTACTCCCCTAGCACAGATACGCAGTATTTT. As protein: CASSYSPSTDTQYF.

The J gene is TRBJ2-7, the V gene TRBV3-1 (or the pseudogene TRBV3-2), with TRBD1 matching 9 bases. The CDR3 totals 15 residues. V lost 1 base to trimming and J lost 3 bases; unmatched junction nucleotides: 4. Germline V gene lookup returns CDR1 LGHDT and CDR2 YNNKEL (reference sequence). The CDR3 nucleotides are TGTGCCAGCAGCCAAGCGACAGGGGGAATCTACGAGCAGTACTTC. The encoded protein is CASSQATGGIYEQYF.

The chain links TRBV28 to TRBJ1-2; no clear D gene. The CDR3 runs 15 residues. Germline V gene sequence: CDR1 MDHEN, CDR2 SYDVKM. Trimming pared 7 bases from V and 3 bases from J, leaving 18 bases between. The CDR3 loop reads CASTAGRSPHYGYTF. CDR3 DNA: TGTGCCAGCACCGCCGGCAGGTCCCCACACTATGGCTACACCTTC.

The gene calls are TRBV10-3 and TRBJ2-5, with a possible D match to TRBD2 (5 bases). This CDR3 spans 15 amino acids. V lost 3 bases to trimming and J lost 5 bases, with 16 bases between them. Germline-derived CDR1 and CDR2 are ENHRY and SYGVKD. The CDR3 protein is CAISDPRAKSETQYF. CDR3 nucleotide sequence: TGTGCCATCAGTGACCCGAGGGCAAAGTCGGAGACCCAGTACTTC.

This rearrangement joins TRBV11-2 to TRBJ2-2; the D is unclear. Germline CDR1 reads SGHAT; CDR2 reads FQNNGV. The length of the CDR3 is 13 residues. Trimming pared 2 bases from V and 1 base from J, leaving 2 bases between. This CDR3 reads CASSLLNTGELFF. The CDR3 DNA reads TGTGCCAGCAGCTTACTGAACACCGGGGAGCTGTTTTTT.

The CDR3 protein is CASSPTYRDPHGYTF. The DNA of the CDR3 is TGTGCCAGCTCACCCACATACAGGGATCCCCATGGCTACACCTTC. The chain joins TRBV18 to TRBJ1-2; tentative D call: TRBD1 (6 bases). In germline, CDR1 is KGHSH, CDR2 LQKENI. V lost 3 bases, J lost 6 bases, and 17 bases lay in between. The CDR3 covers 15 residues.

This clone appeared a few times. V and J are TRBV30 and TRBJ2-7; D is uncertain. With 0 bases removed from V and 5 bases from J, the gap between germline ends came to 20 bases. The germline gives CDR1 GTSNPN, CDR2 SVGIG (reference sequence). The CDR3 is 16 amino acids. The CDR3 sequence: CAWSVFRRQVNNEQYF. The CDR3 region has the DNA TGTGCCTGGAGTGTATTTCGACGGCAGGTTAATAACGAGCAGTACTTC.

The chain carries TRBV3-1 (or the pseudogene TRBV3-2) and TRBJ1-2; 7 nucleotides agree with TRBD1. Per germline, CDR1 LGHDT and CDR2 YNNKEL (reference sequence). This CDR3 comprises 15 residues. After removal of 2 bases from V and 2 bases from J, the junction contained 5 bases not matched to a gene. The CDR3 sequence is CASSQQPTGNYGYTF. DNA of the CDR3: TGTGCCAGCAGCCAACAACCGACAGGGAACTATGGCTACACCTTC.

The rearrangement joins TRBV21-1 to TRBJ2-7; the table's D call of TRBD2 was not tested on the DNA. TRBV21-1 is a pseudogene. The CDR3 extends over 16 amino acids. Written as DNA, the CDR3 is TGTGCCAGCAGCAAAGGGCAACTAGCGGAAACCTACGAGCAGTACTTC. This sequence encodes CASSKGQLAETYEQYF.

The chain uses TRBV7-3 and TRBJ2-1; D gene ambiguous. This CDR3 comprises 13 residues. V lost 2 bases, J lost 9 bases, and 11 bases lay in between. Germline CDR1 reads SGHTA; CDR2 reads FQGTGA. CDR3 DNA: TGTGCCAGCAGCTTAGGTGGAACGGGTGAGCAGTTCTTC. Translation gives CASSLGGTGEQFF.